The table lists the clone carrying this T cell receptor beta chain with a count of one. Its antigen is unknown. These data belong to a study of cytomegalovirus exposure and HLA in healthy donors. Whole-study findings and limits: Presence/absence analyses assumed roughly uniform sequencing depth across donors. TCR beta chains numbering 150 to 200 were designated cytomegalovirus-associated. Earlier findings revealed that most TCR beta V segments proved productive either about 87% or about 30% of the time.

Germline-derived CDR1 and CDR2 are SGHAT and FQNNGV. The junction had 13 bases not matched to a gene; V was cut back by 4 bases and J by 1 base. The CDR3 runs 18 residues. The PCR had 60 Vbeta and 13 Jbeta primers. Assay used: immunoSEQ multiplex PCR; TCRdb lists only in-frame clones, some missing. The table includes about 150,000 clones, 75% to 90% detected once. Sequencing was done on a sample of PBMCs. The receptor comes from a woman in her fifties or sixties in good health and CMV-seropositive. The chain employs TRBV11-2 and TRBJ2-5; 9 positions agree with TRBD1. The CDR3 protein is CASSSWTGDIRGQETQYF. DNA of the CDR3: TGTGCCAGCAGCTCGTGGACAGGGGATATACGGGGCCAAGAGACCCAGTACTTC.